This T cell receptor beta chain was observed in a study of blood T cell repertoires in COVID-19. Study details: COVID-19 samples from acute and convalescent phases originated in the United States, Italy and Spain.

From germline, CDR1 is SGHRS and CDR2 YFSETQ. The V end was cut by 3 bases, the J end by 4 bases, with 13 bases between. The CDR3 is 14 residues long. TCRdb's table, derived via immunoSEQ multiplex PCR, lists solely in-frame clones and lacks some. This table has a few hundred thousand clones, 80% to 90% appearing once. The table lists this clone with a few counts. Cohort 3 recovered donors had two negative PCRs, clearance, or symptom resolution. Sequenced material: PBMCs or T cells enriched from blood (not recorded which). This chain joins TRBV5-1 and TRBJ1-2, with a weak D call TRBD1 (5 bases). This receptor was identified in a man in his thirties or forties who had recovered from COVID-19. In DNA form, the CDR3 reads TGCGCCAGCAGCTCTAGGGGCCCATCCTATGGCTACACCTTC. This codes for CASSSRGPSYGYTF.